These T cell receptor beta chains were read from a single sample in a study of beta chain features in type 1 diabetes. This table comes from immunoSEQ multiplex PCR, and its TCRdb copy is limited to in-frame clones, with some not included. In the table there are approximately 130,000 clones, roughly 17% of which are singletons. What was sequenced was central memory CD4+ T cells from blood. All receptors come from a man younger than 35 with type 1 diabetes. Each CDR3 is given with its conserved first and last residue. A D gene is named only where the DNA matches it firmly. Some rows mark clone size as missing; the rest say once, few, many or name a class of expanded clone.

cdr3_aa	cdr3_nt	d_call	cdr3_length	v_call	j_call	clone_size
CASSLGGTGPYEQYF	TGCGCCAGCAGCTTGGGCGGGACAGGTCCCTACGAGCAGTACTTC	TRBD1	15	TRBV5-1	TRBJ2-7	few
CASSYNTGVLAKNIQYF	TGTGCCAGCAGCTATAATACAGGGGTACTAGCCAAAAACATTCAGTACTTC	TRBD1	17	TRBV7-9	TRBJ2-4	-
CAVQGDHGYTF	TGTGCCGTACAGGGAGACCATGGCTACACCTTC	-	11	TRBV10-3	TRBJ1-2	once
CAWSVKGARETQYF	TGTGCCTGGAGTGTAAAGGGGGCACGGGAGACCCAGTACTTC	TRBD1	14	TRBV30	TRBJ2-5	-
CASSLTNQPQHF	TGTGCCAGCAGCTTAACAAATCAGCCCCAGCATTTT	-	12	TRBV7-2	TRBJ1-5	-
CAISEAGDPYEQYF	TGTGCCATCAGTGAGGCAGGGGACCCCTACGAGCAGTACTTC	-	14	TRBV10-3	TRBJ2-7	-
CASSYRGGSLGNEQFF	TGTGCCAGCAGTTACCGGGGCGGCAGCCTCGGGAATGAGCAGTTCTTC	-	16	TRBV6-6	TRBJ2-1	-
CAISDKTGTSGRTSTDTQYF	TGTGCCATCAGTGACAAAACCGGGACTAGCGGGAGGACTAGCACAGATACGCAGTATTTT	TRBD2	20	TRBV10-3	TRBJ2-3	-
CASSLSAAQETQYF	TGTGCCAGCAGTTTATCAGCGGCACAAGAGACCCAGTACTTC	-	14	TRBV28	TRBJ2-5	-
CASSLGLLYGYTF	TGCGCCAGCAGCCTAGGGCTGCTCTATGGCTACACCTTC	-	13	TRBV5-1	TRBJ1-2	-
CSVPTLRESMNTEAFF	TGCAGCGTTCCCACCCTTAGAGAGTCCATGAACACTGAAGCTTTCTTT	-	16	TRBV29-1	TRBJ1-1	-
CAWSVQAGAGNEQFF	TGTGCCTGGAGTGTCCAAGCGGGAGCAGGAAATGAGCAGTTCTTC	TRBD2	15	TRBV30	TRBJ2-1	-
CAISESPTGRGTQYF	TGTGCCATCAGTGAGTCACCAACAGGGAGGGGTACGCAGTATTTT	-	15	TRBV10-3	TRBJ2-3	-
CASTGTSGKTDTQYF	TGTGCCAGCACAGGGACTAGCGGGAAAACAGATACGCAGTATTTT	TRBD2	15	TRBV2	TRBJ2-3	few
CASSLHRRESDTQYF	TGTGCCAGCAGCTTACATCGGCGGGAGTCAGATACGCAGTATTTT	TRBD2	15	TRBV11-2	TRBJ2-3	-
CASRNRQGGGEQFF	TGTGCCAGCAGGAACCGACAGGGGGGAGGTGAGCAGTTCTTC	TRBD1	14	TRBV2	TRBJ2-1	many
CASSVVSGGYEQYF	TGTGCCAGCAGCGTAGTGAGCGGGGGCTACGAGCAGTACTTC	TRBD2	14	TRBV9	TRBJ2-7	few
CASSPVGLGQFF	TGTGCCAGCAGTCCCGTCGGGCTCGGGCAGTTCTTC	-	12	TRBV2	TRBJ2-1	-
CAIEDRNRYEQYF	TGTGCCATCGAAGACAGGAACCGATACGAGCAGTACTTC	-	13	TRBV6-1	TRBJ2-7	-
CASSVGLAGLTDTQYF	TGCGCCAGCAGCGTAGGACTAGCGGGGCTCACAGATACGCAGTATTTT	TRBD2	16	TRBV5-1	TRBJ2-3	-
CASSHGRQLNSNQPQHF	TGTGCCAGCAGCCATGGACGGCAGCTTAATAGCAATCAGCCCCAGCATTTT	-	17	TRBV4-2	TRBJ1-5	-
CASGRGPVTYEQYF	TGTGCCAGCGGTAGGGGTCCGGTCACCTACGAGCAGTACTTC	-	14	TRBV27	TRBJ2-7	few
CASSPGGRNEQFF	TGTGCCAGCAGTCCGGGGGGGCGAAATGAGCAGTTCTTC	TRBD2	13	TRBV6-5	TRBJ2-1	few
CASSTRQRSDEQYF	TGTGCCAGCAGTACCAGACAGAGAAGTGACGAGCAGTACTTC	-	14	TRBV6-1	TRBJ2-7	-
CASSVGLAGDRDTQYF	TGTGCCAGCAGCGTAGGGCTAGCGGGAGATAGAGATACGCAGTATTTT	TRBD2	16	TRBV9	TRBJ2-3	-
CASSLRQGDQPQHF	TGTGCCAGCTCACTTCGACAGGGGGATCAGCCCCAGCATTTT	TRBD1	14	TRBV18	TRBJ1-5	few
CASSLDNYGYTF	TGCGCCAGCAGCTTGGATAACTATGGCTACACCTTC	-	12	TRBV5-1	TRBJ1-2	few
CASGRQMNTEAFF	TGTGCCAGCGGTAGACAAATGAACACTGAAGCTTTCTTT	-	13	TRBV5-8	TRBJ1-1	-
CASSQERNAGVGYTF	TGTGCCAGCAGCCAAGAGCGTAACGCGGGGGTCGGCTACACCTTC	-	15	TRBV4-2	TRBJ1-2	-
CTKGDSLYNEQFF	TGTACAAAGGGGGACTCCCTCTACAATGAGCAGTTCTTC	-	13	TRBV27	TRBJ2-1	-
CASSYRAPPNTGELFF	TGTGCCAGCAGTTACCGAGCTCCCCCGAACACCGGGGAGCTGTTTTTT	-	16	TRBV6-5	TRBJ2-2	-
CASSPGSSYNEQFF	TGTGCCAGCAGCCCGGGTTCTTCCTACAATGAGCAGTTCTTC	-	14	TRBV14	TRBJ2-1	few
CSVDGTGTYEQYF	TGCAGCGTTGACGGGACAGGGACCTACGAGCAGTACTTC	TRBD1	13	TRBV29-1	TRBJ2-7	few
CASSSRQGKGYTF	TGTGCCAGCAGTTCCCGACAGGGCAAGGGCTACACCTTC	TRBD1	13	TRBV27	TRBJ1-2	many
CASSQGPRDTQYF	TGCGCCAGCAGCCAAGGACCGAGGGATACGCAGTATTTT	-	13	TRBV4-1	TRBJ2-3	-
CASGQRNEQFF	TGTGCCAGTGGGCAGCGCAATGAGCAGTTCTTC	-	11	TRBV19	TRBJ2-1	-
CASSASQARNEKLFF	TGTGCCAGCTCAGCTTCCCAGGCCCGTAATGAAAAACTGTTTTTT	-	15	TRBV18	TRBJ1-4	-
CGAGGYGYTF	TGCGGCGCGGGGGGCTATGGCTACACCTTC	-	10	TRBV20-1	TRBJ1-2	-
CASTPMDSYYNEQFF	TGTGCCAGCACCCCAATGGACTCTTACTACAATGAGCAGTTCTTC	-	15	TRBV11-2	TRBJ2-1	-
CASSLQQGIYEQYF	TGTGCCAGCAGCTTACAACAGGGGATCTACGAGCAGTACTTC	TRBD1	14	TRBV7-8	TRBJ2-7	few
CASSLPGSLTGELFF	TGTGCCAGCAGCTTGCCGGGATCTCTCACCGGGGAGCTGTTTTTT	-	15	TRBV5-4	TRBJ2-2	-
CASSQADAINYGYTF	TGTGCCAGCAGCCAAGCCGACGCGATTAACTATGGCTACACCTTC	-	15	TRBV21-1	TRBJ1-2	-